This T cell receptor (beta chain) was sequenced during a study of blood T cell repertoires in COVID-19. The table came from immunoSEQ multiplex PCR; TCRdb's copy has only in-frame clones and leaves some out. The table lists some 200,000 clones, about 80% of them singletons, with approximately 1.3% in the top ten. V was pared by 6 bases and J by 5 bases, with 16 bases between. The CDR3 has 14 amino acids. Germline V gives CDR1 SEHNR, CDR2 FQNEAQ (reference sequence). Participant-reported clinical history was the basis for cohort assignment. The TCR sequence derives from a woman aged 40 to 50 with acute COVID-19. The chain carries TRBV7-9 and TRBJ1-1, with a possible D match to TRBD1 (6 bases). Input material: PBMCs or T cells enriched from blood (not recorded which). The CDR3 region is CASSQQGPGTEAFF. CDR3 DNA sequence: TGTGCCAGCAGTCAACAGGGTCCGGGTACTGAAGCTTTCTTT.